The sequence of this TCR beta chain was determined in a study of blood T cell repertoires in COVID-19. At the level of the study: Material from acute and convalescent COVID-19 was sourced from the United States, Italy and Spain.

The CDR3 covers 16 residues. Germline CDR1 reads LGHNA; CDR2 reads YSLEER. The V and J ends lost 1 base and 2 bases respectively, with 12 bases between them. In assigning cohorts, the study relied on participant-reported clinical history. A PCR-confirmed or clinician-diagnosed COVID-19 case had contacted exposed participants within 2 weeks of entry. Authors' data handling: Estimated nucleated cell counts came from reference gene primer amplification. Produced via immunoSEQ multiplex PCR; TCRdb's table is partial and in-frame only. V and J calls and clone size are copied from that table; D and trimming were computed from the DNA. The repertoire has approximately 220,000 clones, about 80% of them found once; the top ten carry around 3.3%.

The sequencing input was PBMCs or T cells enriched from blood (not recorded which). The TCR originated in a woman in her thirties or forties who had been exposed to COVID-19. The gene calls are TRBV4-3 and TRBJ1-5; D is ambiguous. For the CDR3, the DNA is TGCGCCAGCAGCCAAGGGAGGGAAAGGGGCAATCAGCCCCAGCATTTT. Amino acids: CASSQGRERGNQPQHF.